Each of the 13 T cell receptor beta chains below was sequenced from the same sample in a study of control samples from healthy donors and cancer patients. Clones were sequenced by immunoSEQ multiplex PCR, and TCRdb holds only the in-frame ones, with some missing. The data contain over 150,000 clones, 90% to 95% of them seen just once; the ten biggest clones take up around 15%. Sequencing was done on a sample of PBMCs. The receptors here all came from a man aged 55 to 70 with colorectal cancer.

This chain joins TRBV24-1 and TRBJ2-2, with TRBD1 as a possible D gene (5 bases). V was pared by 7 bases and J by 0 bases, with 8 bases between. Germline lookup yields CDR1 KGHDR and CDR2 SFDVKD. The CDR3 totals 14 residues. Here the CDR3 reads CATRGAANTGELFF. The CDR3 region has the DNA TGTGCCACCAGAGGGGCAGCGAACACCGGGGAGCTGTTTTTT.

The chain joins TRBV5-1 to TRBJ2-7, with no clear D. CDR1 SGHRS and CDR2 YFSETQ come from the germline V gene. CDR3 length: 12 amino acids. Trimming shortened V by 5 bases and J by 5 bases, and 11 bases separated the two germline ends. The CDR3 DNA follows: TGCGCCAGCAGAGCAGCTGGCGACGAGCAGTACTTC. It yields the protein CASRAAGDEQYF.

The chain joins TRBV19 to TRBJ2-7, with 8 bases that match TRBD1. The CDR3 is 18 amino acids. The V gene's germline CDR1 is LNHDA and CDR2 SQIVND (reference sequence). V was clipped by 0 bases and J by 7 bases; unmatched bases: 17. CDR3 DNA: TGTGCCAGTAGTATAGAGGCTTGGGGGACAGGTCCAACGGGGGAGCAGTACTTC. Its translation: CASSIEAWGTGPTGEQYF. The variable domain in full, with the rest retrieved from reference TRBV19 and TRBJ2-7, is DGGITQSPKYLFRKEGQNVTLSCEQNLNHDAMYWYRQDPGQGLRLIYYSQIVNDFQKGDIAEGYSVSREKKESFPLTVTSAQKNPTAFYLCASSIEAWGTGPTGEQYFGPGTRLTVT.

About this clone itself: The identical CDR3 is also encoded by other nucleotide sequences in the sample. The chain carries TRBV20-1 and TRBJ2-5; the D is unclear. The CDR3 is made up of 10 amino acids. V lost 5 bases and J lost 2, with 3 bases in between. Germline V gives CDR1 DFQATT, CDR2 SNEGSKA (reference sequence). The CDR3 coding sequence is TGCAGTGCTGCTCAAGAGACCCAGTACTTC. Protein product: CSAAQETQYF.

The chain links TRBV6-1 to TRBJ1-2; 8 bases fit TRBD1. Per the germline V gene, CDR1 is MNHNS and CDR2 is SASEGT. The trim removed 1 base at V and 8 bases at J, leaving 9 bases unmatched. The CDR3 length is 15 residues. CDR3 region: CASSEEGTGGGGYTF. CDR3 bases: TGTGCCAGCAGTGAAGAGGGTACAGGGGGGGGAGGCTACACCTTC.

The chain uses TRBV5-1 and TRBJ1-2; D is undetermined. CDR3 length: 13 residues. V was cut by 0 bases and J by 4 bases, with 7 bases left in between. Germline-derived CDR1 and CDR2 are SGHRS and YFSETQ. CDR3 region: CASSLDILYGYTF. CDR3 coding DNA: TGCGCCAGCAGCTTGGATATCCTCTATGGCTACACCTTC.

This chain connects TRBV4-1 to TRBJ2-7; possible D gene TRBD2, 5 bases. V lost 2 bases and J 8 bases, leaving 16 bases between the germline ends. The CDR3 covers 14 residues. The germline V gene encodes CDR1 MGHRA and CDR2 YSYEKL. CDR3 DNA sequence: TGCGCCAGCAGCCAAACACCCCGGGATTGGCAGCAGTACTTC. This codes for CASSQTPRDWQQYF.

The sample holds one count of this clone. CDR3 nucleotides: TGTGCCAGCAGCGAGCCGGGGGGAGCGAACATTCAGTACTTC. Translating gives CASSEPGGANIQYF. The chain links TRBV9 to TRBJ2-4; 7 nucleotides align to TRBD2. Trimming at V came to 3 bases and at J to 7 bases, leaving 7 bases not matched to a gene. There are 14 residues in the CDR3. Per the germline V gene, CDR1 is SGDLS and CDR2 is YYNGEE.

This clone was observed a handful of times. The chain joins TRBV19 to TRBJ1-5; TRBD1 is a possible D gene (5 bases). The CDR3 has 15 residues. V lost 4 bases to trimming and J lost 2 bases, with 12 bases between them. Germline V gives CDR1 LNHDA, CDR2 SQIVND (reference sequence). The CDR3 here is CASSSQGFGNQPQHF. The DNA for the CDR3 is TGTGCCAGTAGTAGCCAGGGATTCGGCAATCAGCCCCAGCATTTT.

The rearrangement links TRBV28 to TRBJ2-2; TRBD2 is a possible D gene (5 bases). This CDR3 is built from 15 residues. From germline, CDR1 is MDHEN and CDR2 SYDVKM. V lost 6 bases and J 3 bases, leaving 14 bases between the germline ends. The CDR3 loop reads CASSTGSDHTGELFF. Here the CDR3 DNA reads TGTGCCAGCAGCACGGGGAGCGATCACACCGGGGAGCTGTTTTTT.

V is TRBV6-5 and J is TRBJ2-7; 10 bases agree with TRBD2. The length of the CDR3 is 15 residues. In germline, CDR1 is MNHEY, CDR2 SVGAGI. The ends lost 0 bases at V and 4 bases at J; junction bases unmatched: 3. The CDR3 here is CASSYSSGGAYEQYF. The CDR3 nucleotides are TGTGCCAGCAGTTACTCGAGCGGGGGGGCTTACGAGCAGTACTTC.

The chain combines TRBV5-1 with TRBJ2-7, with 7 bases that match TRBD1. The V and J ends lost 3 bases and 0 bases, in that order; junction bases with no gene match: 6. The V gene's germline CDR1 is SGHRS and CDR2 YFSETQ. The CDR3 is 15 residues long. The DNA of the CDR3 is TGCGCCAGCAGCTCCCGGACAGGATTCTCCTACGAGCAGTACTTC. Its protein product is CASSSRTGFSYEQYF.

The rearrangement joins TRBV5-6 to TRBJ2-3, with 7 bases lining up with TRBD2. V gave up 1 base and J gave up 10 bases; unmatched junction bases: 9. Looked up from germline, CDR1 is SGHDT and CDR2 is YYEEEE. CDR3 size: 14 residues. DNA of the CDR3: TGTGCCAGCAGCTTGAGGCTAGCGGTTTGGGCGCAGTATTTT. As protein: CASSLRLAVWAQYF.